This T cell receptor beta chain was retrieved from a study of early T cells in non-severe SARS-CoV-2 infection (dated by TCRdb to the early 2020s). At the level of the whole study: TCR sequencing used bulk RNA from unsorted whole blood, so alpha and beta chains could not be paired. What the authors observed across the whole study: VDJdb matching was skewed toward anti-spike CD8 responses and likely underestimated virus-specific expansions by missing private and CD4 specificities.

Comment on this clonotype: The antigen it recognizes is unknown. The input lacks base qualities; no much larger clone sits a single base away.

Libraries were prepared through 5' RACE. The sample was run on a NextSeq 500. Unique molecular identifiers were attached to individual cDNA molecules in the TCR library protocol so that sequencing error and PCR bias could be corrected. TCR alpha and beta chains were both sequenced, and the abundances of alpha and beta sequences in each sample were closely correlated with each other. The original methods were these. Decombinator V4 was used to annotate TCR sequences for V gene, J gene and CDR3. TCRs were defined as expanded if a significant change between any two time points was detected under a Poisson model with p below 0.0001. Abundances of TCRs were expressed as counts per million after normalisation to the total number of TCRs sequenced in each sample. VDJdb, accessed on 1 November 2021, was searched for TCRs annotated for CMV, EBV and SARS-CoV-2, and TCRs annotated for more than one antigen were excluded. The public sequencing data were trimmed at Q25 with fastp and processed into clonotypes with MiXCR by TCRdb, which kept only in-frame beta chains. Merged by CDR3 protein, the rows form single entries marked with the most common genes and DNA. TCRdb's processing, not the authors', yielded these V and J calls. Counted in this sample were around 40,000 distinct CDR3 sequences; approximately 6% of them appeared once. About 5% of the sample belongs to the ten largest clones.

This was a case-control study nested in a cohort of healthcare workers in London, UK, who had nasopharyngeal swab PCR tests and blood samples taken every week. Between 23 and 31 March 2020, the week of the UK lockdown, healthcare workers were enrolled and then followed up weekly for as long as 16 weeks. The receptor was isolated from an adult who was a healthcare worker with PCR-confirmed SARS-CoV-2 infection or an uninfected control (not recorded which). Sample: whole blood.

The bases read TGTGCCAGCAGTTTCGGGACAGAGCAGTACTTC. The resulting protein is CASSFGTEQYF. This receptor chain uses TRBV12-3 or TRBV12-4 and TRBJ2-7; the D region possibly corresponds to TRBD1 (6 bases align). The junction carries 7 bases between V and J, which are trimmed by 3 bases and 7 bases respectively. Inclusive of the bounding cysteine and phenylalanine, the CDR3 is 11 residues long. The entry retains the CDR3 DNA only, 33 bases that are in frame from base 1.